This T cell receptor (beta chain) is from a study of T-cell reconstitution after alpha-beta-depleted transplantation in children (dated by TCRdb to about 2016). About the investigation overall: Using TCR repertoire profiling, the study followed T-cell immune reconstitution in a quantitative way in children after TCRalphabeta/CD19-depleted allogeneic hematopoietic cell transplantation. General conclusions and limits of the study: Over the following months the frequencies of hyperexpanded clones went down, and after one year T-cell counts and TCRbeta diversity were mostly credited to newly produced T cells. Apparently early alphabetaT-cell count recovery about two months after transplant reportedly relied on only several hundred rapidly expanded clones derived from non-depleted graft cells. In some patients, high TCRbeta diversity at day 60 was attributed to recipient T cells and intrathymic progenitors that had survived conditioning.

The sample's treatment or condition label, in plain terms: allogeneic hematopoietic cell transplantation with graft depleted of TCRalphabeta T cells and CD19 B cells. Transplant recipients were children who received TCRalphabeta/CD19-depleted allogeneic hematopoietic cell grafts. As encoded in the germline V gene (reference sequence), CDR1 is DFQATT while CDR2 is SNEGSKA. The CDR3, from cysteine to phenylalanine, totals 14 residues. The kept DNA is CDR3 alone, 42 bases in frame from the first base. V loses 0 bases, J loses 0 bases, and the germline ends lie 5 bases apart. A few counts support this clonotype. Its antigen is still unknown. No base-level quality is on record; no much larger clone is a single base apart. The library was built by means of PCR. Sequencing used an Illumina HiSeq 2500. Molecular barcoding was employed in the preparation of TCR libraries, with unique molecular identifiers being used to normalize TCRbeta repertoire quantification. TCRdb redid the processing of the public reads, applying fastp at Q25 and MiXCR, and retained in-frame beta chains. Entries are consolidated by CDR3 protein sequence, retaining the most common genes and DNA. The sample data list a few hundred thousand distinct CDR3 sequences, and around 46% of these were observed just once. Clones ranked in the top ten supply approximately 25% of the sample.

The receptor comes from a girl aged 2 to 10 with aplastic anemia, due to receive a stem cell transplant. The V gene is TRBV20-1 and the J gene is TRBJ2-2, with no confidently assigned D gene. Material: PBMCs, obtained before TCRalphabeta/CD19-depleted stem cell transplant. The CDR3 region has the sequence CSARDRSNTGELFF. Here is the DNA: TGCAGTGCTAGAGACCGGTCGAACACCGGGGAGCTGTTTTTT.